This entry concerns a single TCR beta chain. Its antigen is undetermined. Since no conserved phenylalanine or tryptophan closes the CDR3, a read error is the likely cause. Trimming took off 7 bases at V and 4 bases at J, with 17 bases between the two ends. The CDR3 runs to 15 residues. This entry belongs to a study of tumor and adjacent non-tumor tissue in lung cancer. On the study more broadly: Histology: under 15 adenocarcinoma, a couple of squamous cell carcinoma, 1 small cell lung cancer. Stage I to III disease affected 10 men and 4 or 5 women aged roughly 30 to 80. Around 4.2 million productive TCRbeta reads were obtained per sample on average. Overall study results and limits: TCR diversity was significantly greater in tumor than normal lung tissue.

Three rounds of nested PCR, following a modified ARM-PCR protocol, produced the TCRbeta library. Each CDR3 protein is one row after TCRdb ran MiXCR on the multiplex PCR reads. The data show under 150,000 distinct CDR3 sequences, roughly 66% seen once. RNA was extracted from bulk tissue without any cell sorting. The rearrangement joins TRBV12-3 or TRBV12-4 to TRBJ1-5; D is possibly TRBD1 (6 bases). The TCR sequence derives from a man between 60 and 70 years old with small cell lung cancer. The sample comprised lung tumor tissue. The CDR3 region is CASKGDTGLNQPQHL. CDR3 in DNA: TGTGCCAGCAAGGGGGACACAGGATTAAATCAGCCCCAGCATCTT.